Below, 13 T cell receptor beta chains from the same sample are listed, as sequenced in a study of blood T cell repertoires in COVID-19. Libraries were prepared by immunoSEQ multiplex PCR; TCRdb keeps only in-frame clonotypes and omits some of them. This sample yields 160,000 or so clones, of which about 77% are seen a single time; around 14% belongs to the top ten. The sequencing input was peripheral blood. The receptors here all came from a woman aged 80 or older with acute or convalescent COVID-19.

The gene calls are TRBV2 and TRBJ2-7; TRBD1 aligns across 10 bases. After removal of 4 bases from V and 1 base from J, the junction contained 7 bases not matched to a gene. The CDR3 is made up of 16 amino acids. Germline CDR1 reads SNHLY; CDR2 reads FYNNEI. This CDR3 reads CASSGGGQGGSYEQYF. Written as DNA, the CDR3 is TGTGCCAGCAGTGGGGGCGGACAGGGGGGATCCTACGAGCAGTACTTC.

CDR3 loop: CASSPLSLGESNEQFF. The CDR3 coding sequence is TGTGCCAGCAGCCCGCTTTCTCTGGGAGAAAGCAATGAGCAGTTCTTC. This rearrangement joins TRBV14 to TRBJ2-1; a possible D gene is TRBD2 (5 bases). The CDR3 is 16 residues long. Germline CDR1 SGHDN, CDR2 FVKESK. Trimming cost V 4 bases and J 6 bases, with 19 bases left between them.

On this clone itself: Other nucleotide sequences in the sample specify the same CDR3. The CDR3 nucleotides read TGTGCCAGCTCACCTGGACAGGGGGGAGAGACCCAGTACTTC. It encodes CASSPGQGGETQYF. The chain recombines TRBV18 with TRBJ2-5; 10 bases map to TRBD1. Unmatched junction bases numbered 2, after V lost 3 bases and J lost 4 bases. CDR1 and CDR2 (germline): KGHSH, LQKENI. The CDR3 has 14 residues.

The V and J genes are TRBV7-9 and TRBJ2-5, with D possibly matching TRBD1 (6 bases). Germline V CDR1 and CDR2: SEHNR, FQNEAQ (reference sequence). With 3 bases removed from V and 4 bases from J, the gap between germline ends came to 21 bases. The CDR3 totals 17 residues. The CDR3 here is CASSFLSGERFRETQYF. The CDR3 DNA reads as TGTGCCAGCAGCTTTTTGTCAGGGGAACGGTTTAGAGAGACCCAGTACTTC.

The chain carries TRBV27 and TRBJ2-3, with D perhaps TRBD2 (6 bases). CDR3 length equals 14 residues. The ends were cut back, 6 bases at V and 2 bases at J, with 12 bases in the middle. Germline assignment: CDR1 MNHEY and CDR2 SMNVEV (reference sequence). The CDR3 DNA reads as TGTGCCAGCAGCTACCGGGACTTCACAGATACGCAGTATTTT. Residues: CASSYRDFTDTQYF.

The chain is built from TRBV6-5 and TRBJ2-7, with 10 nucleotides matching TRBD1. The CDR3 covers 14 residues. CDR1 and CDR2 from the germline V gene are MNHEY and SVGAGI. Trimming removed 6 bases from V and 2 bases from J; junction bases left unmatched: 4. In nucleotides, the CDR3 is TGTGCCAGCAGCCGGGACAGGGGCGCCTACGAGCAGTACTTC. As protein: CASSRDRGAYEQYF.

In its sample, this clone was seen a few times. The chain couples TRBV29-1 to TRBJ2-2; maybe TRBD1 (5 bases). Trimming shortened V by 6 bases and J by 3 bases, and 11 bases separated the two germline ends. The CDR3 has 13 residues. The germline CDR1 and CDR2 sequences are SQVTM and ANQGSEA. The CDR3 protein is CSVTDTYTGELFF. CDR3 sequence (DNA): TGCAGCGTGACGGACACCTACACCGGGGAGCTGTTTTTT.

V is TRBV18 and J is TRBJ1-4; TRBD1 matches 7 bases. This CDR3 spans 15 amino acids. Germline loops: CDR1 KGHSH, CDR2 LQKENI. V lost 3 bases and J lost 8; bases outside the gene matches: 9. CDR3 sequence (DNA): TGTGCCAGCTCACCGGAGGGGGCAGGGGACGAAAAACTGTTTTTT. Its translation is CASSPEGAGDEKLFF.

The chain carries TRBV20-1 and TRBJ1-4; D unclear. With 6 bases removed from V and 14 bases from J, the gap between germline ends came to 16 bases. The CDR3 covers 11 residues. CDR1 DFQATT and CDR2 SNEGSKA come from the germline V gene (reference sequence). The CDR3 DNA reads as TGCAGTGCCCCTCGCGGGAAGGGTCTGTTTTTT. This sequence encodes CSAPRGKGLFF.

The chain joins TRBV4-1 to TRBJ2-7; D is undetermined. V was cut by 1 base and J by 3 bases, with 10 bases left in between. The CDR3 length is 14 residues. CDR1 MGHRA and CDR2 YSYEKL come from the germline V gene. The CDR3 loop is CASSQAVTNYEQYF. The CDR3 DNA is TGCGCCAGCAGCCAAGCCGTAACAAACTACGAGCAGTACTTC.

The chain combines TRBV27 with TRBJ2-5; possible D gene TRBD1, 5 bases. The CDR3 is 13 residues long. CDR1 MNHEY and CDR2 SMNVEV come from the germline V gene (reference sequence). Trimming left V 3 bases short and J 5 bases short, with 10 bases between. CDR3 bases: TGTGCCAGCAGTTTCTTTAGGGGTGAGACCCAGTACTTC. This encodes CASSFFRGETQYF.

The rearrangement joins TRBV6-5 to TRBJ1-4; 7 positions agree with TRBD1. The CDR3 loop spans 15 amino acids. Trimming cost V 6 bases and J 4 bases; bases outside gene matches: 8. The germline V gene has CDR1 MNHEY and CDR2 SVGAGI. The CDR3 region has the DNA TGTGCCAGCAGCCCCGGGACAGCAAGTAATGAAAAACTGTTTTTT. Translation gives CASSPGTASNEKLFF.

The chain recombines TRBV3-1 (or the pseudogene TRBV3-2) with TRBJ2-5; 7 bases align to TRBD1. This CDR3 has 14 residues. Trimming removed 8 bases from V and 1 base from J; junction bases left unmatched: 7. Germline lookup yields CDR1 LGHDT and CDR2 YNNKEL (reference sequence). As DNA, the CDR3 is TGTGCCAGCTCTCTTGACAGGGTCCAAGAGACCCAGTACTTC. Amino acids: CASSLDRVQETQYF.